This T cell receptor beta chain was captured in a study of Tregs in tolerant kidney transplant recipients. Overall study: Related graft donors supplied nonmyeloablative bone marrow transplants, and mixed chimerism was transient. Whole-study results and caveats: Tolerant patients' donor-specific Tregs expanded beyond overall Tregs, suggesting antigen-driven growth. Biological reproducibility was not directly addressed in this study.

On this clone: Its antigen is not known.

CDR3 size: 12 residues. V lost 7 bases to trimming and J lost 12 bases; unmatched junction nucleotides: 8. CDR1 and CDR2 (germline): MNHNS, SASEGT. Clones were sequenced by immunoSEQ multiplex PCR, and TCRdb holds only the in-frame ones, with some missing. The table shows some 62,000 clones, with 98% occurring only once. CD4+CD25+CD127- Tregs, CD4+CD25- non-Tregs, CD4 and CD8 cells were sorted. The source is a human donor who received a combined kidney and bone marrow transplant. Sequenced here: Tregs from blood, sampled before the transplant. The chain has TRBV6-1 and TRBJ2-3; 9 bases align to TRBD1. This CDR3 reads CASTRLGQGQYF. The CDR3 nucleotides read TGTGCCAGCACCCGGTTGGGACAGGGCCAGTATTTT.